This T cell receptor (beta chain) was captured in a study of spatial heterogeneity in lung cancer. As for time point: sample taken at primary tumor resection. TCRdb called the 5' RACE reads again in MiXCR, with one record for every CDR3 protein. This table has 17,000 or so distinct CDR3 sequences, 5% to 8% appearing once. This clonotype was recorded many times. Its target is unknown. Being off target in a library aimed at alpha chains, this beta chain has a size of little meaning. The study's findings and limits: Expanded alpha and beta TCR counts within tumors tracked tumor mutation counts.

With 5 bases clipped from V and 4 bases from J, the junction kept 8 bases outside the gene matches. There are 14 residues in the CDR3. Germline CDR1 and CDR2: SQVTM and ANQGSEA. This clonotype originated in a male donor with early-stage non-small cell lung cancer. This rearrangement joins TRBV29-1 to TRBJ2-7; 10 positions match TRBD1. This specimen was lung tumor tissue, taken at surgery. DNA for the CDR3: TGCAGCGTTTCTAAGGACAGGGGGACATACGAGCAGTACTTC. Encoded protein: CSVSKDRGTYEQYF.